This entry features one TCR beta chain sequence. Its antigen is undetermined. The sample belongs to a study of cytomegalovirus exposure and HLA in healthy donors. Study-level background: Genotyping of hundreds of donors showed that roughly 80% belonged to the Caucasian-associated ancestry cluster. General study points: In a later analysis, most CMV-associated TCR beta chains appeared HLA-restricted. Researchers reportedly found TCR beta sequences accurately predicted most subjects' HLA-A and HLA-B alleles. Sequencing artifact likely explains a cluster of highly shared sequence variants.

Researchers ran the PCR with 60 Vbeta and 13 Jbeta primers. Only in-frame clones appear in the TCRdb table, and some are missing; sequencing was by immunoSEQ multiplex PCR. Of 100,000 to 150,000 clones listed, less than 85% are singletons. The CDR3 is made up of 16 amino acids. Germline CDR1 and CDR2: SGHRS and YFSETQ. The V and J ends lost 0 bases and 0 bases respectively, with 10 bases between them. The rearrangement joins TRBV5-1 to TRBJ1-3, with D hard to call. The receptor was isolated from a female donor in good health and CMV-seronegative. Sequencing was done on a sample of PBMCs. CDR3 nucleotides: TGCGCCAGCAGCTTGGACAGCCCGAACTCTGGAAACACCATATATTTT. It encodes CASSLDSPNSGNTIYF.